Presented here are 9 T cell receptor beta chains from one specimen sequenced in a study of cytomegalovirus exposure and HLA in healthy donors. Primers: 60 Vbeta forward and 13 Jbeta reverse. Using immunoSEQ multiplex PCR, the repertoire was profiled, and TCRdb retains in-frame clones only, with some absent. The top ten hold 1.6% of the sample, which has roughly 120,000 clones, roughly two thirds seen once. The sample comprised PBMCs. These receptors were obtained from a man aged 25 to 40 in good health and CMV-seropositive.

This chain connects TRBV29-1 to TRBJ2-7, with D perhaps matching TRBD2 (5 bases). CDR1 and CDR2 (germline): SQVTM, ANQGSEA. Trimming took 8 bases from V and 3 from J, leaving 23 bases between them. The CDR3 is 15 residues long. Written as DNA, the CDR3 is TGCAGCTGTGTCCGGGCCAGCCCTGCGGGCTACGAGCAGTACTTC. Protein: CSCVRASPAGYEQYF.

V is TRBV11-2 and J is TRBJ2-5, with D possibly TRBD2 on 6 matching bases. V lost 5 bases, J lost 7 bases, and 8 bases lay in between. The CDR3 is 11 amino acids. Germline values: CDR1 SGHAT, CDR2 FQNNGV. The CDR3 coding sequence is TGTGCCAGCAGCCCCGGGGGGACCCAGTACTTC. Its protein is CASSPGGTQYF.

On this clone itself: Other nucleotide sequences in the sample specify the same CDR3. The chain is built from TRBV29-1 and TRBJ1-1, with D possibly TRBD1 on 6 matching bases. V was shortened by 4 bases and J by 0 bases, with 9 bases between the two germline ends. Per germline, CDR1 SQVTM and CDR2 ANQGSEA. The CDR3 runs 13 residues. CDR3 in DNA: TGCAGCGTTGTCGGACAGATGAACACTGAAGCTTTCTTT. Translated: CSVVGQMNTEAFF.

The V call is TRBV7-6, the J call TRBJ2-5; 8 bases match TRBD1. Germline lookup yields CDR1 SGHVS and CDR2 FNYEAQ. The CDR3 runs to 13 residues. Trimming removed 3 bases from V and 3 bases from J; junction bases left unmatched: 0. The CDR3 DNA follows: TGTGCCAGCAGCTTGGACAGGGAAGAGACCCAGTACTTC. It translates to CASSLDREETQYF.

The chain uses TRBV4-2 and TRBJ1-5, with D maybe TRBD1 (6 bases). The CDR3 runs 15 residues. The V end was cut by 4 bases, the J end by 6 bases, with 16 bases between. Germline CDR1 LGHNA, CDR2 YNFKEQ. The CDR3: CASSPQQGVGQPQHF. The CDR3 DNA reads TGTGCCAGCAGCCCGCAACAGGGAGTTGGTCAGCCCCAGCATTTT.

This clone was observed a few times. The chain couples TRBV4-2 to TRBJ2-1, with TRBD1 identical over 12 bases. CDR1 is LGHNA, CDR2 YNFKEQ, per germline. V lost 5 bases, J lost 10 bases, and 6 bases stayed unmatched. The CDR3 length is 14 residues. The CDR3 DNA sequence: TGTGCCAGCAGCTCCCACGGGACAGGGGGCGAGCAGTTCTTC. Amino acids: CASSSHGTGGEQFF.

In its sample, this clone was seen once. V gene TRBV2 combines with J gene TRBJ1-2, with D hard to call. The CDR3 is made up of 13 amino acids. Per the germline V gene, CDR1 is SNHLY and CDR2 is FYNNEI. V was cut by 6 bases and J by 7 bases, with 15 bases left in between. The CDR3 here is CASSVREVGGYTF. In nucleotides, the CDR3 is TGTGCCAGCAGCGTACGGGAAGTGGGTGGCTACACCTTC.

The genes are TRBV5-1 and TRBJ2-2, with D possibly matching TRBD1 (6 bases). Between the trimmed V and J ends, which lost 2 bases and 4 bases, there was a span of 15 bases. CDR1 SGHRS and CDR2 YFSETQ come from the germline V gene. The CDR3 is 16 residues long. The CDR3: CASSFQTGFGTGELFF. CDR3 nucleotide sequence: TGCGCCAGCAGCTTTCAAACAGGGTTCGGCACCGGGGAGCTGTTTTTT. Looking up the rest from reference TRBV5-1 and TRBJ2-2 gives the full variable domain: KAGVTQTPRYLIKTRGQQVTLSCSPISGHRSVSWYQQTPGQGLQFLFEYFSETQRNKGNFPGRFSGRQFSNSRSEMNVSTLELGDSALYLCASSFQTGFGTGELFFGEGSRLTVL.

Here the CDR3 DNA reads TGCAGCGTCCAGAGCGGCGGAGCCAAAAACATTCAGTACTTC. This translates into CSVQSGGAKNIQYF. The chain combines TRBV29-1 with TRBJ2-4; TRBD2 is a possible D gene (5 bases). CDR1 SQVTM and CDR2 ANQGSEA come from the germline V gene. The germline V and J ends were trimmed by 6 bases and 0 bases, with 12 bases remaining between them. This CDR3 is 14 amino acids long.